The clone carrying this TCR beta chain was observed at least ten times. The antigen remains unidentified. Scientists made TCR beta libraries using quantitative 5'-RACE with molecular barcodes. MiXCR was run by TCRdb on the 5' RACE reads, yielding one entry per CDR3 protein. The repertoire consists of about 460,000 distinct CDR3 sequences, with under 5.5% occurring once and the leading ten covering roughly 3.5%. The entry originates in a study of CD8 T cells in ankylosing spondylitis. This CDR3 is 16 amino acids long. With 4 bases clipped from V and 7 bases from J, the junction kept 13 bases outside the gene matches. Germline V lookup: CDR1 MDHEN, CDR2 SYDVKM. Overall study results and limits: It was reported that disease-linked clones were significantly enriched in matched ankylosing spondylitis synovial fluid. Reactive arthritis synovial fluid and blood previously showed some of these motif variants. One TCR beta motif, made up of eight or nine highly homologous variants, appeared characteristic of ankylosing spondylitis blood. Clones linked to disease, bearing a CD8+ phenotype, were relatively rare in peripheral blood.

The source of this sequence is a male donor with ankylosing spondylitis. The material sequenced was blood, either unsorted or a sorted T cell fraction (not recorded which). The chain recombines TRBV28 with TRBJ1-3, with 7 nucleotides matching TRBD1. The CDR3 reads CASSSLTGVIGNTIYF. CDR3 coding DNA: TGTGCCAGCAGTTCCTTAACAGGGGTTATAGGCAACACCATATATTTT.